This entry lists 14 T cell receptor beta chains sequenced from one sample in a study of low-dose radiotherapy and immunotherapy resistance in tumors. The time point: before trial treatment. First-strand cDNA relied on TRAV- and TRBV-specific primers spanning alpha and beta chains. It was with a constant-region primer and a V-primer adapter that TCRs were amplified over roughly 18 PCR cycles. Each CDR3 protein is one row after TCRdb ran MiXCR on the reads. In the table there are 65,000 to 95,000 distinct CDR3 sequences, around 18% of which are singletons. The sample was PBMCs, taken before treatment. The receptors were gathered from a male donor with prostate cancer.

The sample holds many counts of this clonotype. The rearrangement links TRBV6-5 to TRBJ1-6; D is ambiguous. The CDR3 is made up of 16 amino acids. CDR1 and CDR2 (germline): MNHEY, SVGAGI. V was pared by 0 bases and J by 2 bases, with 8 bases between. The CDR3 region is CASSYSRAAYNSPLHF. The CDR3 coding sequence is TGTGCCAGCAGTTACTCCCGGGCAGCCTATAATTCACCCCTCCACTTT.

In this sample, this clonotype turned up many times. V usage is TRBV28 and J usage is TRBJ1-5, with unresolved D. V was clipped by 4 bases and J by 2 bases, with 18 bases between them. There are 17 residues in the CDR3. From germline, CDR1 is MDHEN and CDR2 SYDVKM. The chain's CDR3 is CASSSNHAAEGNQPQHF. DNA for the CDR3: TGTGCCAGCAGTTCAAATCACGCGGCGGAAGGCAATCAGCCCCAGCATTTT.

The sample holds many counts of this clonotype. The chain carries TRBV28 and TRBJ1-3; no reliable D call. Germline loops: CDR1 MDHEN, CDR2 SYDVKM. The CDR3 is 16 amino acids. With 2 bases removed from V and 3 bases from J, the gap between germline ends came to 14 bases. The CDR3 nucleotides are TGTGCCAGCAGTTTAGGCAATAGGGTGTTTGGAAACACCATATATTTT. As protein: CASSLGNRVFGNTIYF.

This clonotype was counted ten times or more. V gene TRBV27 combines with J gene TRBJ2-6; unclear D gene. V dropped 6 bases and J dropped 4 bases, with 7 bases sitting between them. CDR1 is MNHEY, CDR2 SMNVEV, per germline (reference sequence). The CDR3 extends over 13 amino acids. In DNA, the CDR3 is TGTGCCAGCAGAGGGTGGGGGGCCAACGTCCTGACTTTC. Its translation: CASRGWGANVLTF.

At least ten counts were recorded for this clonotype. The chain links TRBV28 to TRBJ1-2; D unclear. CDR3 length: 14 amino acids. Germline CDR1 reads MDHEN; CDR2 reads SYDVKM. Deletions cut 4 bases from V and 3 bases from J, with 12 bases between. As DNA, the CDR3 is TGTGCCAGCAGTTCCCTCTCGGGGTACTATGGCTACACCTTC. It encodes CASSSLSGYYGYTF.

This clonotype was observed at least ten times. The V call is TRBV7-2, the J call TRBJ2-7; no firm D call. Trimming shortened V by 5 bases and J by 0 bases, and 11 bases separated the two germline ends. Germline CDR1 and CDR2: SGHTA and FQGNSA. The CDR3 is made up of 14 amino acids. The CDR3 loop is CASSAQGISYEQYF. CDR3 sequence (DNA): TGTGCCAGCAGCGCGCAAGGGATCTCCTACGAGCAGTACTTC. The complete variable domain, with remaining parts taken from reference TRBV7-2 and TRBJ2-7, reads GAGVSQSPSNKVTEKGKDVELRCDPISGHTALYWYRQSLGQGLEFLIYFQGNSAPDKSGLPSDRFSAERTGGSVSTLTIQRTQQEDSAVYLCASSAQGISYEQYFGPGTRLTVT.

This clonotype occurred many times. The rearrangement joins TRBV10-3 to TRBJ2-7; TRBD1 matches at 12 bases. CDR1 and CDR2 from the germline V gene are ENHRY and SYGVKD. This CDR3 comprises 15 residues. J was trimmed by 5 bases and V by 2 bases; bases with no gene match: 4. The CDR3 here is CAISEPGQGAHEQYF. DNA of the CDR3: TGTGCCATCAGTGAGCCGGGACAGGGGGCGCACGAGCAGTACTTC.

In its sample, this clonotype was seen many times. This chain connects TRBV9 to TRBJ1-1, with D hard to call. Germline V gene lookup returns CDR1 SGDLS and CDR2 YYNGEE. Trimming cost V 0 bases and J 1 base, with 4 bases left between them. The CDR3 is made up of 13 amino acids. CDR3 in DNA: TGTGCCAGCAGCGTAGGTCGGAACACTGAAGCTTTCTTT. Translating gives CASSVGRNTEAFF.

This clonotype has ten or more counts. The chain combines TRBV20-1 with TRBJ2-4, with TRBD1 matching 7 bases. Looked up from germline, CDR1 is DFQATT and CDR2 is SNEGSKA (reference sequence). The V gene end was trimmed by 6 bases and the J gene end by 2 bases; junction bases not matched to a gene: 7. CDR3 length: 14 amino acids. CDR3 sequence reads: CSAGEGQSKNIQYF. Written as DNA, the CDR3 is TGCAGTGCGGGAGAGGGACAGTCCAAAAACATTCAGTACTTC.

This clonotype was counted many times. This chain connects TRBV9 to TRBJ2-1, with TRBD2 matching over 13 bases. CDR3 length: 18 amino acids. Germline values: CDR1 SGDLS, CDR2 YYNGEE. Unmatched junction bases numbered 12, after V lost 4 bases and J lost 5 bases. The CDR3: CASSPRGGTSGGDNEQFF. In nucleotides, the CDR3 is TGTGCCAGCAGCCCTCGGGGGGGTACTAGCGGGGGGGACAATGAGCAGTTCTTC.

This clonotype was counted a few times. The chain carries TRBV7-9 and TRBJ1-1; a possible D gene is TRBD1 (6 bases). The germline gives CDR1 SEHNR, CDR2 FQNEAQ (reference sequence). Between the trimmed V and J ends, which lost 1 base and 10 bases, there was a span of 16 bases. The CDR3 has 14 amino acids. The CDR3 DNA reads as TGTGCCAGCAGCTTAGATGTTTCAGGGGCCGCAGCTTTCTTT. Its translation: CASSLDVSGAAAFF.

Turning to this clonotype: This may be a read error, as it is one base from a much larger clone. The rearrangement joins TRBV7-8 to TRBJ2-7; perhaps TRBD1 as D (5 bases). V dropped 11 bases and J dropped 7 bases, with 30 bases sitting between them. This CDR3 is built from 16 residues. Germline CDR1 reads SGHVS; CDR2 reads FQNEAQ. Here the CDR3 reads CAGSSLGPLTYNEQYF. CDR3 DNA sequence: TGTGCCGGTTCATCTCTGGGGCCATTAACTTACAATGAGCAGTACTTC.

In its sample, this clonotype was seen many times. J is TRBJ2-6 and V is TRBV28; tentative D call: TRBD2 (5 bases). Trimming stripped 10 bases from V and 0 bases from J, with 13 bases between. Germline V gives CDR1 MDHEN, CDR2 SYDVKM. The CDR3 is 15 residues long. DNA for the CDR3: TGTGCCACCAACGGCGGGCACTCTGGGGCCAACGTCCTGACTTTC. Translating gives CATNGGHSGANVLTF. Variable domain in full (rest from reference TRBV28 and TRBJ2-6): DVKVTQSSRYLVKRTGEKVFLECVQDMDHENMFWYRQDPGLGLRLIYFSYDVKMKEKGDIPEGYSVSREKKERFSLILESASTNQTSMYLCATNGGHSGANVLTFGAGSRLTVL.

This clonotype was recorded many times. This chain links TRBV14 with TRBJ2-3; D is uncertain. The CDR3 extends over 19 amino acids. V was clipped by 1 base and J by 2 bases, with 22 bases between them. CDR1 is SGHDN, CDR2 FVKESK, per germline. The CDR3 loop reads CASSQVTLTFVGNTDTQYF. The DNA for the CDR3 is TGTGCCAGCAGCCAAGTAACCCTCACATTTGTGGGGAACACAGATACGCAGTATTTT.